This is a list of T cell receptor beta chains from one sample in a study of T cells after yellow fever vaccination. TCRdb called the 5' RACE reads again in MiXCR, with one record for every CDR3 protein. The table lists roughly 330,000 distinct CDR3 sequences, 3% to 4.5% of them singletons. This material consisted of PBMCs, taken 5 days after the yellow fever booster vaccination. These receptors came from a man younger than 35 who received the YFV17D yellow fever vaccine. The CDR3 runs from the conserved cysteine through the conserved F or W. D genes are given only for firm matches. The size field is filled for only some rows; it gives once, few, many or a size class.

d_gene	v_gene	abundance	j_gene	CDR3nt	CDR3aa
NA	TRBV7-6	NA	TRBJ2-3	TGTGCCAGCAGCTTAGTCTGGGGAGATACGCAGTATTTT	CASSLVWGDTQYF
NA	TRBV6-6	NA	TRBJ1-3	TGTGCCAGCAGTTACACACTCCCCACAGGTCTCTCTGGAAACACCATATATTTT	CASSYTLPTGLSGNTIYF
NA	TRBV11-2	few	TRBJ2-1	TGTGCCAGCAGCTTTGGCTATTACAATGAGCAGTTCTTC	CASSFGYYNEQFF
NA	TRBV21-1	many	TRBJ2-7	TGTGCCAGCAGCAAATTACAGGCAGAGCTAGCGGCATCCTACGAGCAGTACTTC	CASSKLQAELAASYEQYF
NA	TRBV20-1	many	TRBJ2-5	TGCAGTCCGACTACGCTGGGGCAGACCCAGTACTTC	CSPTTLGQTQYF
NA	TRBV4-1	many	TRBJ2-5	TGCGCCAGCAGCCAAGATGTAGTTCGGGAGACCCAGTACTTC	CASSQDVVRETQYF
TRBD1	TRBV5-4	NA	TRBJ1-6	TGTGCCAGCAGCTCCTTGGGGACAGGGACCTCACCCCTCCACTTT	CASSSLGTGTSPLHF
NA	TRBV7-9	NA	TRBJ2-3	TGTGCCAGCAGCCCAGCACAGGTTAGCACAGATACGCAGTATTTT	CASSPAQVSTDTQYF
NA	TRBV6-5	NA	TRBJ1-1	TGTGCCAGCAGTTACTCGGCAGGGAGGGTCGCCACTGAAGCTTTCTTT	CASSYSAGRVATEAFF
TRBD1	TRBV9	few	TRBJ2-5	TGTGCCAGCATCCTACCCAGGACAGGATACCAAGAGACCCAGTACTTC	CASILPRTGYQETQYF
NA	TRBV5-4	few	TRBJ1-1	TGTGCCAGCAGCAAGGACGGGAACACTGAAGCTTTCTTT	CASSKDGNTEAFF
TRBD2	TRBV7-8	NA	TRBJ2-2	TGTGCCAGCAGCTTAGGGGGGGGATCCGGGGAGCTGTTTTTT	CASSLGGGSGELFF
NA	TRBV10-3	few	TRBJ1-2	TGTGCCATCACCCAAGACAGTGCCTCCGGCTACACCTTC	CAITQDSASGYTF
NA	TRBV4-3	few	TRBJ2-3	TGCGCCAGCAGCCAAGCGTGGTCCGGGGATACGCAGTATTTT	CASSQAWSGDTQYF
NA	TRBV7-2	few	TRBJ2-2	TGTGCCAGCAGCTTATGGAGACGGGAGACCGGGGAGCTGTTTTTT	CASSLWRRETGELFF
NA	TRBV11-3	NA	TRBJ1-1	TGTGCCAGCAGCCAAAGGGGCCCGGGTTTGAACACTGAAGCTTTCTTT	CASSQRGPGLNTEAFF
TRBD1	TRBV5-1	few	TRBJ1-1	TGCGCCAGCAGCTTGGGACGGACAGGGGGAGTAGGGAACACTGAAGCTTTCTTT	CASSLGRTGGVGNTEAFF
NA	TRBV24-1	many	TRBJ2-1	TGTGCCACCAGTGACGCCGCCTCAGGGACGGTATCCTACAATGAGCAGTTCTTC	CATSDAASGTVSYNEQFF
TRBD1	TRBV28	many	TRBJ1-1	TGTGCCAGCAGTTCCGGGACAGTTAACACTGAAGCTTTCTTT	CASSSGTVNTEAFF
NA	TRBV28	few	TRBJ2-3	TGTGCCAGCAGTCCCCTTATGGGGGCGGGGACAGATACGCAGTATTTT	CASSPLMGAGTDTQYF
NA	TRBV2	few	TRBJ1-2	TGTGCCAGCAGCCCCAAGTACTATGGCTACACCTTC	CASSPKYYGYTF
NA	TRBV7-2	many	TRBJ2-7	TGTGCCAGCAGCCCTCAGGGGCTGGGTGAGCAGTACTTC	CASSPQGLGEQYF
NA	TRBV24-1	few	TRBJ2-5	TGTGCCACCAGTGAACTAGGGGAAGAGACCCAGTACTTC	CATSELGEETQYF
TRBD1	TRBV11-2	many	TRBJ1-4	TGTGCCAGCAGCTACCCCGGGACAGGGGGATCGAGGAAACTGTTTTTT	CASSYPGTGGSRKLFF
TRBD2	TRBV20-1	few	TRBJ2-2	TGCAGTGCCGCCGGGACTAGCGGGGCCAGCGGGGAGCTGTTTTTT	CSAAGTSGASGELFF
NA	TRBV7-2	few	TRBJ2-4	TGTGCCAGCAGCGTAGGGGGACCGGAGAACTATCAGTACTTC	CASSVGGPENYQYF
NA	TRBV7-3	NA	TRBJ2-5	TGTGCCAGCAGCTTAACTCCGGGGGAAGAGACCCAGTACTTC	CASSLTPGEETQYF
TRBD1	TRBV5-1	few	TRBJ2-3	TGCGCCAGCAGCACCGGACAGGTTAGCACAGATACGCAGTATTTT	CASSTGQVSTDTQYF
TRBD1	TRBV4-1	many	TRBJ1-6	TGCGCCAGCAGCCAAGATCCGGGACAGGGAACTTCACCCCTCCACTTT	CASSQDPGQGTSPLHF